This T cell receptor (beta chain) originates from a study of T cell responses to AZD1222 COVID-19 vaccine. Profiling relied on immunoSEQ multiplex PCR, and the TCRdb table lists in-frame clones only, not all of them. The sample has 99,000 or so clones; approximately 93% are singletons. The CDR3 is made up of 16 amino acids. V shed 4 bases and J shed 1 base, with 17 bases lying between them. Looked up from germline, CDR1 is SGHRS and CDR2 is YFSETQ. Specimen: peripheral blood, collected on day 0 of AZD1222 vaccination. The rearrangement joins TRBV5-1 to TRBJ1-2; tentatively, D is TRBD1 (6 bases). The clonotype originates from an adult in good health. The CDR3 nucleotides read TGCGCCAGCAGCCCCGGACAGCTCTCGGGTAACTATGGCTACACCTTC. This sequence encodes CASSPGQLSGNYGYTF.